A single sample gave rise to the 20 T cell receptor beta chains below, sequenced in a study of lymphopenia after photon versus proton radiotherapy. Repertoires were generated with immunoSEQ multiplex PCR, while TCRdb's copy carries only in-frame clones and drops some. The sample has 25,000 to 30,000 clones; 87% are singletons. The sequenced sample was peripheral blood, obtained from a patient treated with proton-based radiotherapy. The receptors come from an older woman with cholangiocarcinoma. Some clones in this sample may be carry-over from other donors' samples.

This clone was seen once. V usage is TRBV15 and J usage is TRBJ1-2, with D tentatively TRBD1 (6 bases). Germline V gene lookup returns CDR1 LNHNV and CDR2 YYDKDF (reference sequence). Trimming shortened V by 0 bases and J by 4 bases, and 9 bases separated the two germline ends. The CDR3 sequence is 14 residues long. CDR3 residues: CATSRDAGAYGYTF. CDR3 coding DNA: TGTGCCACCAGCAGAGATGCAGGGGCCTATGGCTACACCTTC.

The chain joins TRBV6-5 to TRBJ2-5, with D possibly being TRBD2 (5 bases). The CDR3 runs to 12 residues. Deletions cut 6 bases from V and 10 bases from J, with 15 bases between. CDR1 is MNHEY, CDR2 SVGAGI, per germline. This CDR3 reads CASSFRTGNQYF. In DNA form, the CDR3 reads TGTGCCAGCAGCTTCAGGACCGGGAACCAGTACTTC.

The V and J genes are TRBV2 and TRBJ1-6; no firm D call. Trimming stripped 3 bases from V and 0 bases from J, with 6 bases between. There are 15 residues in the CDR3. CDR1 and CDR2 (germline): SNHLY, FYNNEI. The CDR3 loop is CASSERGSYNSPLHF. The CDR3 DNA is TGTGCCAGCAGTGAGCGCGGCTCCTATAATTCACCCCTCCACTTT.

V is TRBV7-2 and J is TRBJ1-1, with D perhaps matching TRBD1 (5 bases). The CDR3 consists of 16 residues. V lost 1 base to trimming and J lost 3 bases, with 15 bases between them. Germline V lookup: CDR1 SGHTA, CDR2 FQGNSA. DNA for the CDR3: TGTGCCAGCAGCTTAGGCAGGGTCAGGGTTGACACTGAAGCTTTCTTT. It codes for CASSLGRVRVDTEAFF.

This chain joins TRBV10-3 and TRBJ2-7, with D possibly TRBD1 on 5 matching bases. The CDR3 extends over 14 amino acids. V lost 0 bases, J lost 6 bases, and 12 bases lay in between. Germline V CDR1 and CDR2: ENHRY, SYGVKD. The CDR3 nucleotides are TGTGCCATCAGTGAGTCTCTCATTGGGGCCGAGCAGTACTTC. It translates to CAISESLIGAEQYF.

This clone was seen more than once but under ten times. The CDR3 DNA follows: TGTGCCAGCAGTCTCTCGGGCAGGGCCTATGGCTACACCTTC. It is translated as CASSLSGRAYGYTF. The J gene is TRBJ1-2, the V gene TRBV27, with D perhaps TRBD1 (5 bases). CDR3 length: 14 residues. V lost 5 bases and J lost 4, with 14 bases in between. Germline CDR1 MNHEY, CDR2 SMNVEV (reference sequence).

Comments on this clone: One junction end does not reproduce the germline sequence, and a read error may be involved. This chain joins TRBV7-7 and TRBJ2-1, with 8 bases matching TRBD2. The CDR3 is 16 residues long. Germline V gives CDR1 SSHAT, CDR2 FNYEAQ (reference sequence). The CDR3 region is CASSLAGPSSYNEQFF. For the CDR3, the DNA is TGTGCCAGCAGCCTAGCGGGTCCCAGCTCCTACAATGAGCAGTTCTTC.

This rearrangement joins TRBV5-4 to TRBJ1-1; no reliable D call. V lost 4 bases to trimming and J lost 1 base, with 14 bases between them. This CDR3 has 15 residues. Germline values: CDR1 SGHNT, CDR2 YYREEE (reference sequence). The CDR3 spells CASSPRPGGNTEAFF. In DNA form, the CDR3 reads TGTGCCAGCAGCCCCCGCCCGGGCGGGAACACTGAAGCTTTCTTT.

The gene calls are TRBV2 and TRBJ1-5; TRBD1 might be the D (5 bases). Germline-derived CDR1 and CDR2 are SNHLY and FYNNEI. V lost 5 bases and J lost 5, with 10 bases in between. The CDR3 totals 13 residues. CDR3 protein: CASSYGHDQPQHF. As DNA, the CDR3 is TGTGCCAGCAGTTACGGACACGATCAGCCCCAGCATTTT.

The chain joins TRBV5-1 to TRBJ1-4, with D unclear. This CDR3 has 13 amino acids. Trimming took 6 bases from V and 1 from J, leaving 7 bases between them. Looked up from germline, CDR1 is SGHRS and CDR2 is YFSETQ. Written as DNA, the CDR3 is TGCGCCAGCAAGCGAGGAACTAATGAAAAACTGTTTTTT. Translated: CASKRGTNEKLFF. Together with reference TRBV5-1 and TRBJ1-4, the CDR3 gives the full variable domain: KAGVTQTPRYLIKTRGQQVTLSCSPISGHRSVSWYQQTPGQGLQFLFEYFSETQRNKGNFPGRFSGRQFSNSRSEMNVSTLELGDSALYLCASKRGTNEKLFFGSGTQLSVL.

This clone was seen just once. The CDR3 sequence: CASTRFPDGRDYEQYF. The CDR3 bases are TGTGCCAGCACCCGATTCCCGGATGGGAGGGACTACGAGCAGTACTTC. V is TRBV7-2 and J is TRBJ2-7; 7 positions agree with TRBD2. After removal of 7 bases from V and 3 bases from J, the junction contained 15 bases not matched to a gene. Germline-derived CDR1 and CDR2 are SGHTA and FQGNSA. This CDR3 region has 16 residues.

The chain is built from TRBV5-1 and TRBJ1-2, with a possible D match to TRBD1 (5 bases). V lost 4 bases and J 2 bases, leaving 9 bases between the germline ends. The germline V gene has CDR1 SGHRS and CDR2 YFSETQ. The CDR3 runs 13 residues. CDR3 coding DNA: TGCGCCAGCAGCCCGGGACTAAACTATGGCTACACCTTC. Its translation: CASSPGLNYGYTF.

This chain links TRBV5-5 with TRBJ1-3; tentative D call: TRBD1 (6 bases). Germline CDR1 SGHKS, CDR2 YYEKEE (reference sequence). V dropped 4 bases and J dropped 4 bases, with 21 bases sitting between them. This CDR3 region has 17 residues. This CDR3 reads CASSTPEVARGGNTIYF. CDR3 in DNA: TGTGCCAGCAGCACCCCGGAGGTGGCCAGGGGAGGAAACACCATATATTTT.

The gene calls are TRBV7-6 and TRBJ2-3; D perhaps matches TRBD1 (5 bases). The germline CDR1 and CDR2 sequences are SGHVS and FNYEAQ. V lost 1 base to trimming and J lost 1 base, with 12 bases between them. The CDR3 extends over 16 amino acids. Here the CDR3 reads CASSLGWARGTDTQYF. The CDR3 nucleotides are TGTGCCAGCAGCTTAGGGTGGGCCAGGGGCACAGATACGCAGTATTTT.

The genes are TRBV27 and TRBJ1-3; 7 bases are a match to TRBD1. Per the germline V gene, CDR1 is MNHEY and CDR2 is SMNVEV (reference sequence). The CDR3 length is 15 residues. Trimming took 6 bases from V and 1 from J; bases not matched to a gene: 6. For the CDR3, the DNA is TGTGCCAGCAGGCGAATACAGGGGTCTGGAAACACCATATATTTT. It translates to CASRRIQGSGNTIYF.

The chain carries TRBV6-5 and TRBJ1-1; 7 bases are a match to TRBD1. CDR3 size: 14 residues. CDR1 is MNHEY and CDR2 is SVGAGI in the germline V gene. V was clipped by 5 bases and J by 2 bases; unmatched bases: 5. CDR3: CASSRNRGNTEAFF. CDR3 in DNA: TGTGCCAGCAGTCGAAACAGGGGAAACACTGAAGCTTTCTTT.

This clone was seen just once. The rearrangement links TRBV6-7 to TRBJ2-1; 11 bases line up with TRBD2. TRBV6-7 is labeled an ORF, and its function is uncertain. J lost 4 bases, V lost 6 bases, and 2 bases had no gene match. The CDR3 is made up of 14 amino acids. The DNA for the CDR3 is TGTGCCAGCAGGGGGACTAGCGGTTACAATGAGCAGTTCTTC. Protein: CASRGTSGYNEQFF.

J is TRBJ2-7 and V is TRBV7-8, with TRBD1 identical over 8 bases. The junction had 20 bases not matched to a gene; V was cut back by 5 bases and J by 5 bases. CDR1 is SGHVS, CDR2 FQNEAQ, per germline. This CDR3 is built from 18 residues. The CDR3 nucleotides read TGTGCCAGCAGCCATGCATCTACGACATCAGGGGGCCGGAACGAGCAGTACTTC. Amino acid sequence: CASSHASTTSGGRNEQYF.

The chain uses TRBV2 and TRBJ2-1, with D tentatively TRBD1 (6 bases). There are 15 residues in the CDR3. With 6 bases removed from V and 8 bases from J, the gap between germline ends came to 20 bases. Germline loops: CDR1 SNHLY, CDR2 FYNNEI. The CDR3 region is CASSGQYVDFHEQFF. The CDR3 coding sequence is TGTGCCAGCAGCGGACAGTATGTAGACTTTCATGAGCAGTTCTTC.

The rearrangement links TRBV18 to TRBJ2-7, with TRBD1 identical over 10 bases. This CDR3 spans 14 amino acids. Per the germline V gene, CDR1 is KGHSH and CDR2 is LQKENI. Trimming removed 2 bases from V and 7 bases from J; junction bases left unmatched: 5. CDR3 sequence reads: CASSPVGQGREQYF. In DNA, the CDR3 is TGTGCCAGCTCACCAGTGGGACAGGGGCGGGAGCAGTACTTC.